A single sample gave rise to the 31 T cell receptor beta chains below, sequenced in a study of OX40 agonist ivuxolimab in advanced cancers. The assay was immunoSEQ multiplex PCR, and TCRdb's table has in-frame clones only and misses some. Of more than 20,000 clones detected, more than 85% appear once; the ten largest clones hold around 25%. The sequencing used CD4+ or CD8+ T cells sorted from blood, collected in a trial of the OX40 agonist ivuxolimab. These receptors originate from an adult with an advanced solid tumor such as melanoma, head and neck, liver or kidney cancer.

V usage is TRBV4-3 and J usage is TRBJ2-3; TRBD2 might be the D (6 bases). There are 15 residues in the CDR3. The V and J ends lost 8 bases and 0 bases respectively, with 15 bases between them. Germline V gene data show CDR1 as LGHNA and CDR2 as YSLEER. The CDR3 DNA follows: TGCGCCAGCCGCACGGAGGGGATGAGCACAGATACGCAGTATTTT. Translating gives CASRTEGMSTDTQYF.

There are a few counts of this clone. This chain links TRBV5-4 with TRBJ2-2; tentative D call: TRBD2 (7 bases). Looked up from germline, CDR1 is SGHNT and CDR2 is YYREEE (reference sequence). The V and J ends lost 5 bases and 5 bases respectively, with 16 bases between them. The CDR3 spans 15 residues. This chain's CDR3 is CASSEEGGRTGELFF. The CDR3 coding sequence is TGTGCCAGCAGTGAGGAGGGGGGGCGGACCGGGGAGCTGTTTTTT.

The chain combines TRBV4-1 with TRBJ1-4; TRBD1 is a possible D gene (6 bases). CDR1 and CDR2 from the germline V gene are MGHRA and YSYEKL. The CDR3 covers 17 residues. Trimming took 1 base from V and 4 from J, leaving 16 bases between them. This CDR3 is CASSQGTAGGDNEKLFF. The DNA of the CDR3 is TGCGCCAGCAGCCAAGGGACAGCAGGTGGAGATAATGAAAAACTGTTTTTT.

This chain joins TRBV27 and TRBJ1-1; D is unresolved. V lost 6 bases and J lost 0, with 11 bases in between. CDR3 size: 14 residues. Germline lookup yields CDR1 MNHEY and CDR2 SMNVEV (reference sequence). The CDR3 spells CASSTRALNTEAFF. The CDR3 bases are TGTGCCAGCAGCACAAGGGCCTTGAACACTGAAGCTTTCTTT.

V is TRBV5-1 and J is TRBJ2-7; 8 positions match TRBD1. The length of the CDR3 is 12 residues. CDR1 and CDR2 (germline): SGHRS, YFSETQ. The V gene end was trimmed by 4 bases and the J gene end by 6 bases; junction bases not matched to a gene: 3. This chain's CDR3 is CASSATGGEQYF. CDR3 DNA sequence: TGCGCCAGCAGCGCAACAGGGGGCGAGCAGTACTTC.

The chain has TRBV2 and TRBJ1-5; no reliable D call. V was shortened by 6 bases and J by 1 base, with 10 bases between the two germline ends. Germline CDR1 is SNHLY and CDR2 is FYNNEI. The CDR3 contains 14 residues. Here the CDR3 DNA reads TGTGCCAGCAGGTCGGTGGGAAGCAATCAGCCCCAGCATTTT. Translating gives CASRSVGSNQPQHF.

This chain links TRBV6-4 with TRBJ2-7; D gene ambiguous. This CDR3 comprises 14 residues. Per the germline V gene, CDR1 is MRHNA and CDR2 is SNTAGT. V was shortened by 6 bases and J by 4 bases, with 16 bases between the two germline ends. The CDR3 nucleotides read TGTGCCAGCAGCCCTCTATACACACGATACGAGCAGTACTTC. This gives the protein CASSPLYTRYEQYF.

The CDR3 region is CASRLAGLSYEQYF. CDR3 DNA: TGTGCCAGCCGCTTGGCAGGGCTCTCCTACGAGCAGTACTTC. The chain uses TRBV6-6 and TRBJ2-7; maybe TRBD1 (5 bases). V was clipped by 8 bases and J by 0 bases, with 14 bases between them. Germline lookup yields CDR1 MNHNY and CDR2 SVGAGI (reference sequence). The CDR3 is made up of 14 amino acids.

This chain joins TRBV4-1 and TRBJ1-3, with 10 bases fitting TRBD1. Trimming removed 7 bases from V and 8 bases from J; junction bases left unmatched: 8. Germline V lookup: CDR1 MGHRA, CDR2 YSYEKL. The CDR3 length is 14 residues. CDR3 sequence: CASNTGTGEDTIYF. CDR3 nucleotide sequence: TGCGCCAGCAACACCGGGACAGGGGAGGACACCATATATTTT.

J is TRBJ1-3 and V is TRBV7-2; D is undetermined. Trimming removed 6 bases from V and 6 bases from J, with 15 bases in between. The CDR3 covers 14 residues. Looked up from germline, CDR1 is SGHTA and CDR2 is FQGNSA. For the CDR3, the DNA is TGTGCCAGCAGTCCAGGCTTTCGGAAAAACACCATATATTTT. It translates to CASSPGFRKNTIYF. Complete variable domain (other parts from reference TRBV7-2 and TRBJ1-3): GAGVSQSPSNKVTEKGKDVELRCDPISGHTALYWYRQSLGQGLEFLIYFQGNSAPDKSGLPSDRFSAERTGGSVSTLTIQRTQQEDSAVYLCASSPGFRKNTIYFGEGSWLTVV.

This CDR3 is CANKTSVEETQYF. The CDR3 nucleotides are TGTGCCAACAAGACTAGCGTAGAAGAGACCCAGTACTTC. This chain links TRBV25-1 with TRBJ2-5; 8 bases line up with TRBD2. CDR3 length: 13 residues. After removal of 10 bases from V and 3 bases from J, the junction contained 7 bases not matched to a gene. CDR1 and CDR2 from the germline V gene are MGHDK and SYGVNS.

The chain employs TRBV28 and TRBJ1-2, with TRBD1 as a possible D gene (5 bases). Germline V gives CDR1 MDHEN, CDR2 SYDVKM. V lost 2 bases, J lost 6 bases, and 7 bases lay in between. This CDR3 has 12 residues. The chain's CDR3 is CASSLGGDGYTF. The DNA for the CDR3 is TGTGCCAGCAGTTTAGGGGGGGATGGCTACACCTTC.

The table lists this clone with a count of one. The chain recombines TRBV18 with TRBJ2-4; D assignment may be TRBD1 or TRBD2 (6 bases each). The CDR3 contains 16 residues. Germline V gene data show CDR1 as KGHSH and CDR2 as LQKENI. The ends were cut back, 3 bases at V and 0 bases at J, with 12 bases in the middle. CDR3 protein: CASSPGGPLAKNIQYF. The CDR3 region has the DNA TGTGCCAGCTCACCGGGGGGCCCTTTAGCCAAAAACATTCAGTACTTC.

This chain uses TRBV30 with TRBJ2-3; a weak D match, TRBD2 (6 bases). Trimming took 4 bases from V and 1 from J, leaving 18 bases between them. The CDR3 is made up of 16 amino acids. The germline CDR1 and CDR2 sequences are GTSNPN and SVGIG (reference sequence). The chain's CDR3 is CAWKGLPGTRTDTQYF. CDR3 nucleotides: TGTGCCTGGAAGGGGCTCCCAGGGACTCGCACAGATACGCAGTATTTT.

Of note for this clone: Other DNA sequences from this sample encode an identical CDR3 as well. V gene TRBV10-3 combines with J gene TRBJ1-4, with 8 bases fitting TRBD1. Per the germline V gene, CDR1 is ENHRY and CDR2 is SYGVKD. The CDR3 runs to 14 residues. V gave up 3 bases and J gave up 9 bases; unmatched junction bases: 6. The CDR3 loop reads CAISEGGTGQKLFF. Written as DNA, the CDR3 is TGTGCCATCAGTGAAGGAGGGACAGGACAAAAACTGTTTTTT.

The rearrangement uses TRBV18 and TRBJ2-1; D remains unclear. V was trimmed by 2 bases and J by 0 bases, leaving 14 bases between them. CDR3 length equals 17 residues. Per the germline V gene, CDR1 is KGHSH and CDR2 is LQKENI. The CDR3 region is CASSPLVGSGSYNEQFF. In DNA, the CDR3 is TGTGCCAGCTCACCATTGGTGGGATCGGGCTCCTACAATGAGCAGTTCTTC. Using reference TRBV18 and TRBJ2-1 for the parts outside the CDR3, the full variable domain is NAGVMQNPRHLVRRRGQEARLRCSPMKGHSHVYWYRQLPEEGLKFMVYLQKENIIDESGMPKERFSAEFPKEGPSILRIQQVVRGDSAAYFCASSPLVGSGSYNEQFFGPGTRLTVL.

As DNA, the CDR3 is TGTGCCAGCAGTTTATCTGGGACAGGTTCACCCCTCCACTTT. Translating it yields CASSLSGTGSPLHF. The gene calls are TRBV28 and TRBJ1-6, with 8 nucleotides matching TRBD1. Germline CDR1 is MDHEN and CDR2 is SYDVKM. V shed 1 base and J 9 bases; nucleotides not matched to a gene: 2. This CDR3 is built from 14 residues.

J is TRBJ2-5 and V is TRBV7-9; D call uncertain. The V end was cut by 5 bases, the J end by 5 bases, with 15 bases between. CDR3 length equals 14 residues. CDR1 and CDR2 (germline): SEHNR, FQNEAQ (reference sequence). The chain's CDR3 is CASSPGRAPETQYF. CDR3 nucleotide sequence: TGTGCCAGCAGCCCCGGACGGGCCCCTGAGACCCAGTACTTC.

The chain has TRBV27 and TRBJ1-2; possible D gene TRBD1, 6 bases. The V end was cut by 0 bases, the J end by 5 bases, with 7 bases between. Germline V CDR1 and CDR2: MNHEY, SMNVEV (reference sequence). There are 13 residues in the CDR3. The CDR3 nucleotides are TGTGCCAGCAGTTTATCGGGACAATATGGCTACACCTTC. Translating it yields CASSLSGQYGYTF.

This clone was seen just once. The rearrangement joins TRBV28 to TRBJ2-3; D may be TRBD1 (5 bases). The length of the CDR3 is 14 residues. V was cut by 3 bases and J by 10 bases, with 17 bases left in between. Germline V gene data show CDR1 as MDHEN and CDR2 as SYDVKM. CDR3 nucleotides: TGTGCCAGCAGTTTCACCCCCCAGGGTACCGCGCAGTATTTT. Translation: CASSFTPQGTAQYF.

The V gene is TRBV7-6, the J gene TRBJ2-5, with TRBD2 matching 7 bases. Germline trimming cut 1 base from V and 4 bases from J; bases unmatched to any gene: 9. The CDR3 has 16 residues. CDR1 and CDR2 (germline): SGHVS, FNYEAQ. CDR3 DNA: TGTGCCAGCAGCTTAGAAAGAGCGGGATACAGAGAGACCCAGTACTTC. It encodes CASSLERAGYRETQYF.

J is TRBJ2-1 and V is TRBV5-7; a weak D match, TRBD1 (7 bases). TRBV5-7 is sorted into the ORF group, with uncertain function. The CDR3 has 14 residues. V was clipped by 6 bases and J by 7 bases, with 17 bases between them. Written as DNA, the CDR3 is TGTGCCAGCACCGGAGGGGGCCCGGGGAATGAGCAGTTCTTC. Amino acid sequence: CASTGGGPGNEQFF.

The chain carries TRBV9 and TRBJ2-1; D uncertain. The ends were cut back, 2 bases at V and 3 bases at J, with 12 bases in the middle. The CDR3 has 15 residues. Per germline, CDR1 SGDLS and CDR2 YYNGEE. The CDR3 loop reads CASSVYGVDYNEQFF. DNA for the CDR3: TGTGCCAGCAGCGTGTATGGGGTGGACTACAATGAGCAGTTCTTC.

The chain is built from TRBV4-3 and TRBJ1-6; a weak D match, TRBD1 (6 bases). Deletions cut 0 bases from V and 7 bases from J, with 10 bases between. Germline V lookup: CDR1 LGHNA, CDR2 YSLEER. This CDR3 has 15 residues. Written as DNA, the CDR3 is TGCGCCAGCAGCCAAGATAGGGGGGACAATTCACCCCTCCACTTT. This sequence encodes CASSQDRGDNSPLHF.

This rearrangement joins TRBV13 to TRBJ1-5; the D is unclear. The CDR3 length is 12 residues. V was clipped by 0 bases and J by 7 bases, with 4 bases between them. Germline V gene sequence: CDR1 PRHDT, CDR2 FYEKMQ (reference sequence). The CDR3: CASSLGGQPQHF. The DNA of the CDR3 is TGTGCCAGCAGCTTAGGTGGCCAGCCCCAGCATTTT.

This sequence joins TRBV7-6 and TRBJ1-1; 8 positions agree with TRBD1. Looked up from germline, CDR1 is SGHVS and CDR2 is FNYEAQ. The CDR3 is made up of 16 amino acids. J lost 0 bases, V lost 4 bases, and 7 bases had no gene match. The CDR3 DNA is TGTGCCAGCAGCTCCCCGACAGGGGCTTTGAACACTGAAGCTTTCTTT. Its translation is CASSSPTGALNTEAFF.

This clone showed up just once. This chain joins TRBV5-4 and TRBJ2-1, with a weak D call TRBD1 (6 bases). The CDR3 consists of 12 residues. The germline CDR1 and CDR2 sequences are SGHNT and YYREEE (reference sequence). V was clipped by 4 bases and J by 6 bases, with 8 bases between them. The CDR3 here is CASSDRINEQFF. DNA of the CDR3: TGTGCCAGCAGCGACAGGATCAATGAGCAGTTCTTC.

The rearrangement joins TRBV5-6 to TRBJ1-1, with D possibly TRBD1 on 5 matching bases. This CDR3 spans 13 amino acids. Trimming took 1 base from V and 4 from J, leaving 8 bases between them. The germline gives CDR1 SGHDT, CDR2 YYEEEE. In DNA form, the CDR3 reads TGTGCCAGCAGCTTGTGGGGGGTCACTGAAGCTTTCTTT. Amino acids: CASSLWGVTEAFF.

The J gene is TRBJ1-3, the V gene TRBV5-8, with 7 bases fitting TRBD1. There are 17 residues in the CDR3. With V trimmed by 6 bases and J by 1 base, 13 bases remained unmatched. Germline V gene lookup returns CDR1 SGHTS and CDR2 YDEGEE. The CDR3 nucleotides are TGTGCCAGCATCCAGGGGCCAGGGGGACTTTCTGGAAACACCATATATTTT. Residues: CASIQGPGGLSGNTIYF. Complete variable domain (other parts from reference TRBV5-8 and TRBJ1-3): EAGVTQSPTHLIKTRGQQATLRCSPISGHTSVYWYQQALGLGLQFLLWYDEGEERNRGNFPPRFSGRQFPNYSSELNVNALELEDSALYLCASIQGPGGLSGNTIYFGEGSWLTVV.

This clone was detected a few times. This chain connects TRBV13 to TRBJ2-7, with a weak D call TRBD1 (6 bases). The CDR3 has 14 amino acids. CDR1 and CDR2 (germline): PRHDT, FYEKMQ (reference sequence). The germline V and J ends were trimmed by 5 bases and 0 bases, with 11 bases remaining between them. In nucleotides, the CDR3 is TGTGCCAGCAGCGACCGGGACATCTCCTACGAGCAGTACTTC. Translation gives CASSDRDISYEQYF. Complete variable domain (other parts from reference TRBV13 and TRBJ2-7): AAGVIQSPRHLIKEKRETATLKCYPIPRHDTVYWYQQGPGQDPQFLISFYEKMQSDKGSIPDRFSAQQFSDYHSELNMSSLELGDSALYFCASSDRDISYEQYFGPGTRLTVT.

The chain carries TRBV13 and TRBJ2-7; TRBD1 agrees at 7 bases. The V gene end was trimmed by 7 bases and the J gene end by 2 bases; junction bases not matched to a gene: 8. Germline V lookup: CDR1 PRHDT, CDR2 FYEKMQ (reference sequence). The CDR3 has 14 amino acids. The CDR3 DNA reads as TGTGCCAGCATGGGGCAGGGGGACACCTACGAGCAGTACTTC. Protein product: CASMGQGDTYEQYF.